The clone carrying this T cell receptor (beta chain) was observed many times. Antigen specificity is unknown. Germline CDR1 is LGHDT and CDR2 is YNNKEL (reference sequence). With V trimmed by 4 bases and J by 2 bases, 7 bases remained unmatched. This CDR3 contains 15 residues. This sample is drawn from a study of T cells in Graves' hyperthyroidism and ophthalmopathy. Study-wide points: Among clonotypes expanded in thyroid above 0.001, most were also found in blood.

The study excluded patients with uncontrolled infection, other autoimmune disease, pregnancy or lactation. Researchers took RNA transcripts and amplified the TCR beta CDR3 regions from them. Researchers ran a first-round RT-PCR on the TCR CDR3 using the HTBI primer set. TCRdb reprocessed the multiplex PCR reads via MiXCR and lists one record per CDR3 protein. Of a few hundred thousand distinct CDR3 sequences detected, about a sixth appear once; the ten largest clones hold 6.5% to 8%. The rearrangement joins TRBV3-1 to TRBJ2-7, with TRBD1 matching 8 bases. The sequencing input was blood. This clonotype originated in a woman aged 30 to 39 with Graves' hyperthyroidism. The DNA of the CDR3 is TGTGCCAGCAGCCGACCCGGGACAGGCCCCTACGAGCAGTACTTC. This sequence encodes CASSRPGTGPYEQYF.